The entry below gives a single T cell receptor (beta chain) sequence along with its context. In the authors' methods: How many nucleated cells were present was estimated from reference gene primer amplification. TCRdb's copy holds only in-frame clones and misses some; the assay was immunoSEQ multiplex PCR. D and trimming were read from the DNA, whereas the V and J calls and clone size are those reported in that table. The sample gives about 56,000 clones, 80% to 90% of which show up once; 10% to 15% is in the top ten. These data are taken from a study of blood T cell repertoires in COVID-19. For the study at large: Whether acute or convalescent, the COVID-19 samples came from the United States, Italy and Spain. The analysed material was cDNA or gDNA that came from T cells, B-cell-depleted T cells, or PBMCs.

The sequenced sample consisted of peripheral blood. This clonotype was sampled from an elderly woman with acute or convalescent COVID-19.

The DNA of the CDR3 is TGTGCCTACGTGACTAGCGGGGGATACCAAGAGACCCAGTACTTC. It encodes CAYVTSGGYQETQYF. The chain joins TRBV30 to TRBJ2-5; TRBD2 aligns across 12 bases. Germline V lookup: CDR1 GTSNPN, CDR2 SVGIG (reference sequence). This CDR3 contains 15 residues. The J segment lost 0 bases and the V segment lost 7 bases, leaving 6 bases of the junction unmatched.